Presented here are 5 T cell receptor beta chains from one specimen sequenced in a study of T cell repertoires in cytomegalovirus infection. TCRdb itself ran the reads through MiXCR, one entry per CDR3 protein. The profile shows roughly 180,000 distinct CDR3 sequences, 28% of them singletons. Input material: PBMCs. These receptors originate from a human donor in good health (CMV status not recorded). Some clones in this sample may be carry-over from other donors' samples.

This clonotype was counted a few times. CDR3 sequence reads: CSARYDGGEKLFF. The DNA of the CDR3 is TGCAGCGCCAGATACGATGGGGGGGAAAAACTGTTTTTT. V is TRBV29-1 and J is TRBJ1-4, with a possible D match to TRBD1 (5 bases). The CDR3 has 13 amino acids. V was clipped by 7 bases and J by 8 bases, with 17 bases between them. CDR1 and CDR2 from the germline V gene are SQVTM and ANQGSEA. Together with reference TRBV29-1 and TRBJ1-4, the CDR3 gives the full variable domain: SAVISQKPSRDICQRGTSLTIQCQVDSQVTMMFWYRQQPGQSLTLIATANQGSEATYESGFVIDKFPISRPNLTFSTLTVSNMSPEDSSIYLCSARYDGGEKLFFGSGTQLSVL.

This clonotype was counted a few times. The chain uses TRBV5-1 and TRBJ2-6; D gene uncertain. Germline CDR1 reads SGHRS; CDR2 reads YFSETQ. CDR3 length equals 15 residues. Between the trimmed V and J ends, which lost 1 base and 1 base, there was a span of 6 bases. The CDR3 nucleotides are TGCGCCAGCAGCTTGTACACTTCTGGGGCCAACGTCCTGACTTTC. Translation: CASSLYTSGANVLTF.

The chain has TRBV6-2 or TRBV6-3 and TRBJ2-7, with TRBD2 as a possible D gene (7 bases). Germline V gene lookup returns CDR1 MNHEY and CDR2 SVGEGT. This CDR3 region has 16 residues. The ends were cut back, 5 bases at V and 6 bases at J, with 23 bases in the middle. In DNA, the CDR3 is TGTGCCAGCAGTCCCCGGGTGAGGGGGGGCCACGGCGAGCAGTACTTC. Protein product: CASSPRVRGGHGEQYF.

The chain is built from TRBV19 and TRBJ2-2, with D possibly being TRBD2 (6 bases). The CDR3 covers 15 residues. V was shortened by 4 bases and J by 2 bases, with 11 bases between the two germline ends. CDR1 LNHDA and CDR2 SQIVND come from the germline V gene (reference sequence). The CDR3 here is CASSNRGINTGELFF. CDR3 in DNA: TGTGCCAGTAGTAATCGGGGGATCAACACCGGGGAGCTGTTTTTT.

This clonotype was observed many times. The gene calls are TRBV7-2 and TRBJ1-1; 7 nucleotides align to TRBD1. CDR1 and CDR2 (germline): SGHTA, FQGNSA. The CDR3 extends over 12 amino acids. V was clipped by 5 bases and J by 8 bases; unmatched bases: 5. The CDR3 reads CASSPGQREAFF. The CDR3 bases are TGTGCCAGCAGCCCGGGACAGAGGGAAGCTTTCTTT.